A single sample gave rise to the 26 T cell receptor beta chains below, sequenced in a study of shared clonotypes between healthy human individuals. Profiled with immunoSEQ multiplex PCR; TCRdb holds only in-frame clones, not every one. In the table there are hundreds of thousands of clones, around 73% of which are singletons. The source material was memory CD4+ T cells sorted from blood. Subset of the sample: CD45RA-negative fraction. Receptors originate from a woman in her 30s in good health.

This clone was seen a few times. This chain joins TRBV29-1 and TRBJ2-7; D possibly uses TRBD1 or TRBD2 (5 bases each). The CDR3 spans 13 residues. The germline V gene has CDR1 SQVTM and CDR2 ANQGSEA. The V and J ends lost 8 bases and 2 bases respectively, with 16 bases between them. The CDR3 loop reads CSLSETDPYEQYF. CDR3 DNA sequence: TGCAGCCTTAGCGAGACAGACCCCTACGAGCAGTACTTC.

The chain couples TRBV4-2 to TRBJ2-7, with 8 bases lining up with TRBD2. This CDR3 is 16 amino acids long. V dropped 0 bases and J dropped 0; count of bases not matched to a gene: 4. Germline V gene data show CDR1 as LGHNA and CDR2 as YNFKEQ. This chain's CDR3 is CASSQDLREGSYEQYF. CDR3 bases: TGTGCCAGCAGCCAAGATCTCCGGGAGGGCTCCTACGAGCAGTACTTC.

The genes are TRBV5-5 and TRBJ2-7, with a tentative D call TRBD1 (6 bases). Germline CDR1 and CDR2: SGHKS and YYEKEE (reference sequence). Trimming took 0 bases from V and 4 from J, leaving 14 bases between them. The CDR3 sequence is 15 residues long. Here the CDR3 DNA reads TGTGCCAGCAGCTTGGGCCCAGGGGCGACGTACGAGCAGTACTTC. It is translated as CASSLGPGATYEQYF.

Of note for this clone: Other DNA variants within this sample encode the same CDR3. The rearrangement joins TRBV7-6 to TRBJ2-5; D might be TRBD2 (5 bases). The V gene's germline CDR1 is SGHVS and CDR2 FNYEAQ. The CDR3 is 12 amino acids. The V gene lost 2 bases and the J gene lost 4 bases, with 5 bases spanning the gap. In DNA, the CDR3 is TGTGCCAGCAGCTTAAGCGGAGAGACCCAGTACTTC. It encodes CASSLSGETQYF.

The CDR3 nucleotides read TGTGCCAGCAGCACCTCGGGGGGGCGTGTATTGAATGAGCAGTTCTTC. Its protein is CASSTSGGRVLNEQFF. The chain employs TRBV9 and TRBJ2-1, with 8 nucleotides matching TRBD2. Trimming cost V 4 bases and J 7 bases; bases outside gene matches: 13. Per germline, CDR1 SGDLS and CDR2 YYNGEE. The CDR3 spans 16 residues.

CDR3 bases: TGTGCCAGCAGCTCAGGTCCTAGCGGGACCATTAATGAGCAGTTCTTC. It yields the protein CASSSGPSGTINEQFF. This chain joins TRBV7-7 and TRBJ2-1; the match to TRBD2 covers 9 bases. Germline V lookup: CDR1 SSHAT, CDR2 FNYEAQ (reference sequence). CDR3 length equals 16 residues. The V segment lost 4 bases and the J segment 7 bases; nucleotides outside the gene matches: 11.

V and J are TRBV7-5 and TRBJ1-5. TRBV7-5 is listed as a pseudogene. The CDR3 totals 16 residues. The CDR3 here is CVRSLVCTELNQPQHF. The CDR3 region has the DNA TGTGTCAGAAGCTTAGTTTGTACCGAACTCAATCAGCCCCAGCATTTT.

The CDR3 sequence is CASRSLGRGAGELFF. CDR3 sequence (DNA): TGTGCCAGCAGATCACTAGGTAGAGGCGCCGGGGAGCTGTTTTTT. The chain joins TRBV27 to TRBJ2-2; a possible D gene is TRBD2 (5 bases). V gave up 6 bases and J gave up 6 bases, with 17 bases separating them. Germline V CDR1 and CDR2: MNHEY, SMNVEV (reference sequence). The CDR3 spans 15 residues.

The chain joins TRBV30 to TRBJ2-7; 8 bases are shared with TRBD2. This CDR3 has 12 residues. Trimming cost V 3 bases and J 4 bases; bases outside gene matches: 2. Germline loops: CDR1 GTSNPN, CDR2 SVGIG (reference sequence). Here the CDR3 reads CAWSGRVYEQYF. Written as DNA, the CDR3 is TGTGCCTGGAGCGGGAGGGTTTACGAGCAGTACTTC.

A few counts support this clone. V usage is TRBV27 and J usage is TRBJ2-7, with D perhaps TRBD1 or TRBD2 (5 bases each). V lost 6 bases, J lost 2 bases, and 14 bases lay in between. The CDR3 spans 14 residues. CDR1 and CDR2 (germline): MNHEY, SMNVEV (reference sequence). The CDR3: CASSRTGTPYEQYF. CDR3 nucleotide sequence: TGTGCCAGCAGCCGGACCGGGACCCCCTACGAGCAGTACTTC.

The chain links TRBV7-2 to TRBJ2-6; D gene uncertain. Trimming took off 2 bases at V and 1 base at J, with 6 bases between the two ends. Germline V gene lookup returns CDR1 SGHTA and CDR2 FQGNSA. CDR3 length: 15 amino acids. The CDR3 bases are TGTGCCAGCAGCTTAAGCTCGTCTGGGGCCAACGTCCTGACTTTC. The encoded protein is CASSLSSSGANVLTF.

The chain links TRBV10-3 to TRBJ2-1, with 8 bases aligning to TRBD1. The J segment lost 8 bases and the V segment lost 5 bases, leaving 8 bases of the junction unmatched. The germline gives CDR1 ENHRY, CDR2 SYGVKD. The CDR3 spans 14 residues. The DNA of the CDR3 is TGTGCCATCAGTATGGACAGGGCCATCGATGAGCAGTTCTTC. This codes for CAISMDRAIDEQFF.

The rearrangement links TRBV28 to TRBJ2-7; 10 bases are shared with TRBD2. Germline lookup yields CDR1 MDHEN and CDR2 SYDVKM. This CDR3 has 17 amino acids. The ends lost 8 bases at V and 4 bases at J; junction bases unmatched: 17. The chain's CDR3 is CASGDRKSGTSVYEQYF. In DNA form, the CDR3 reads TGTGCCAGCGGTGACAGGAAGTCCGGGACTAGCGTATACGAGCAGTACTTC.

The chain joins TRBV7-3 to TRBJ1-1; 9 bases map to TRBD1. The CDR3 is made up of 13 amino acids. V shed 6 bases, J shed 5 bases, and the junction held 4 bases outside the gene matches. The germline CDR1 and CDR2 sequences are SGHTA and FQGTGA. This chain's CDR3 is CASSRQGGTEAFF. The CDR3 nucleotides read TGTGCCAGCAGTCGACAGGGGGGTACTGAAGCTTTCTTT. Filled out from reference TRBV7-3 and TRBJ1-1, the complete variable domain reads GAGVSQTPSNKVTEKGKYVELRCDPISGHTALYWYRQSLGQGPEFLIYFQGTGAADDSGLPNDRFFAVRPEGSVSTLKIQRTERGDSAVYLCASSRQGGTEAFFGQGTRLTVV.

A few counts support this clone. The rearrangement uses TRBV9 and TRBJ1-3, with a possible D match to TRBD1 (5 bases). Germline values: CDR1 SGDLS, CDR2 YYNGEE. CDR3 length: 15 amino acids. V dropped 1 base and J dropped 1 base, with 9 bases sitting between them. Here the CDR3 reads CASSVSGVSGNTIYF. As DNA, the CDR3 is TGTGCCAGCAGCGTATCGGGGGTGTCTGGAAACACCATATATTTT.

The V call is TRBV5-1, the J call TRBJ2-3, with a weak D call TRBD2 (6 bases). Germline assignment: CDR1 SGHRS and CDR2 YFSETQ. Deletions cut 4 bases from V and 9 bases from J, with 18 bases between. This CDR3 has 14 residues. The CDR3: CASSTTDGTRTQYF. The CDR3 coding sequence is TGCGCCAGCAGCACCACTGACGGGACTCGGACGCAGTATTTT.

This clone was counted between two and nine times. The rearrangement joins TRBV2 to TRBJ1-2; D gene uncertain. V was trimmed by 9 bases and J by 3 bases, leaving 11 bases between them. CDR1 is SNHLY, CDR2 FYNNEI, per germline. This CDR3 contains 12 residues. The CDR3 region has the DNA TGTGCCAGGAAATCAGCAGACTATGGCTACACCTTC. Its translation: CARKSADYGYTF. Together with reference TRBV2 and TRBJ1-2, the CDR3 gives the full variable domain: EPEVTQTPSHQVTQMGQEVILRCVPISNHLYFYWYRQILGQKVEFLVSFYNNEISEKSEIFDDQFSVERPDGSNFTLKIRSTKLEDSAMYFCARKSADYGYTFGSGTRLTVV.

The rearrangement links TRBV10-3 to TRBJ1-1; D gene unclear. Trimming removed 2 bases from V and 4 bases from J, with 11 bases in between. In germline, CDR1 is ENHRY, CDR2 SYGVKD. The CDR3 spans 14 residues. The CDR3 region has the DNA TGTGCCATCAGTGAGGGGGATGTTAGCACTGAAGCTTTCTTT. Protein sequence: CAISEGDVSTEAFF.

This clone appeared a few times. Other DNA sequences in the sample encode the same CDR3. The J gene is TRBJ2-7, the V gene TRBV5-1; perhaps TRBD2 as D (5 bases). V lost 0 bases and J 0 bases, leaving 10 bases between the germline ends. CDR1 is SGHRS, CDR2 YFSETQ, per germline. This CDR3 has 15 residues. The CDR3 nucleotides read TGCGCCAGCAGCTTGGGGGCGGGCTACTCCTACGAGCAGTACTTC. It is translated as CASSLGAGYSYEQYF.

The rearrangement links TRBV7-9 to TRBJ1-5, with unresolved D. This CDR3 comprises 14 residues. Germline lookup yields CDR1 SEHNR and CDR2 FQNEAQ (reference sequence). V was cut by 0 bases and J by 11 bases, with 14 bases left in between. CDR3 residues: CASSLAESVNTQHF. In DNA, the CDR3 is TGTGCCAGCAGCTTAGCAGAATCCGTCAATACCCAGCATTTT.

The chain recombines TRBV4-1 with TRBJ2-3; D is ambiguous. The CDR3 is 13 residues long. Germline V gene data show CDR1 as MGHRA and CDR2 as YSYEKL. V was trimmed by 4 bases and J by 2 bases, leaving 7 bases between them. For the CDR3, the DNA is TGCGCCAGCAGCCCCACTTTCACAGATACGCAGTATTTT. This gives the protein CASSPTFTDTQYF.

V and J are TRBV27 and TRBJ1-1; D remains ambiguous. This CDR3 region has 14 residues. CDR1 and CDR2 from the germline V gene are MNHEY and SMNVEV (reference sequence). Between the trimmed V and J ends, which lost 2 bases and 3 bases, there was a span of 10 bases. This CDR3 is CASSLGQQYTEAFF. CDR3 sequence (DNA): TGTGCCAGCAGTTTAGGGCAGCAGTACACTGAAGCTTTCTTT.

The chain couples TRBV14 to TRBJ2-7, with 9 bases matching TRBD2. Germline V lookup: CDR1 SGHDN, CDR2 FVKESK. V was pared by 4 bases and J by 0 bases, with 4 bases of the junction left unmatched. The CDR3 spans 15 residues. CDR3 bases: TGTGCCAGCAGCCTTTTAGCGGGAGCCTCCTACGAGCAGTACTTC. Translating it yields CASSLLAGASYEQYF.

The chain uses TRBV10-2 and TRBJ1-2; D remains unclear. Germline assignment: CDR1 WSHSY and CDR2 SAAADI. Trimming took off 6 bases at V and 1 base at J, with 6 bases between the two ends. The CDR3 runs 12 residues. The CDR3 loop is CASRANNYGYTF. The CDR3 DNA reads TGCGCCAGCAGGGCTAATAACTATGGCTACACCTTC.

The CDR3 sequence is CASNGGGNTEAFF. The CDR3 coding sequence is TGTGCCAGCAATGGGGGGGGGAACACTGAAGCTTTCTTT. This chain connects TRBV6-5 to TRBJ1-1, with D possibly matching TRBD1 (5 bases). The CDR3 is made up of 13 amino acids. Germline V gives CDR1 MNHEY, CDR2 SVGAGI. Trimming removed 7 bases at V and 1 base at J, with 10 bases between.

For the CDR3, the DNA is TGTGCCAGCAGCCCGGGTCGCTTTGGGGGCGGACGGGAGACCCAGTACTTC. Protein sequence: CASSPGRFGGGRETQYF. The V gene is TRBV11-2, the J gene TRBJ2-5, with D tentatively TRBD1 (6 bases). CDR1 and CDR2 from the germline V gene are SGHAT and FQNNGV. This CDR3 has 17 residues. V was trimmed by 5 bases and J by 5 bases, leaving 24 bases between them. Full variable domain (missing parts from reference TRBV11-2 and TRBJ2-5): EAGVAQSPRYKIIEKRQSVAFWCNPISGHATLYWYQQILGQGPKLLIQFQNNGVVDDSQLPKDRFSAERLKGVDSTLKIQPAKLEDSAVYLCASSPGRFGGGRETQYFGPGTRLLVL.